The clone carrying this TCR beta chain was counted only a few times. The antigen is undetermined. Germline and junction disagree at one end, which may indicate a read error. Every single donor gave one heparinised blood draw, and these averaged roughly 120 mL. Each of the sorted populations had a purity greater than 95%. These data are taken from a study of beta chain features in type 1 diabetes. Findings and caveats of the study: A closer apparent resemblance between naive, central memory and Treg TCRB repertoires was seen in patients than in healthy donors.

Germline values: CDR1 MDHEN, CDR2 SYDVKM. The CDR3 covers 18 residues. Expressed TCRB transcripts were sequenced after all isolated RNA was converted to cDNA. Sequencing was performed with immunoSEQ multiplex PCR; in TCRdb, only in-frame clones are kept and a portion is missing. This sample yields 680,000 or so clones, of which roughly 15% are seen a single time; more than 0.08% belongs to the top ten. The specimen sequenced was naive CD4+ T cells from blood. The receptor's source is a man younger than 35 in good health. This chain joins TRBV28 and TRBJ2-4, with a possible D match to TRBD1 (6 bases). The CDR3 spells CASSLSVSAGVAKNIQYF. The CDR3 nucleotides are TGTGCCAGCAGCTTATCTGTATCGGCAGGGGTAGCCAAAAACATTCAGTACTTC.